These 8 T cell receptor beta chains originate from one sample sequenced in a study of T cells in women clearing cervical HPV infection (dated by TCRdb to 2017 to 2018). The library relied on the immunoSEQ multiplex PCR assay. In TCRdb, the immuneACCESS table is reduced to in-frame sequences with V and J assigned. These tables do not hold every clone; where another copy was compared, an unresolved V gene accounts for under half, and the others remain unexplained. The table for this sample records under 40,000 clones. The ten largest clones capture roughly 7.3% of the sample. Sequencing used blood buffy coat. Source of these receptors: a woman between 18 and 70 years old with a cervical HPV16 infection that either progressed to CIN3+ or cleared (not recorded which).

The CDR3 spells CASRGRTILGTYEQYF. The CDR3 DNA, read in part, is TGTGCCAGTCGGGGTCGGACGATCTTAGGAACCTACGAG. The gene calls are TRBV19 and TRBJ2-7; possible D gene TRBD2, 5 bases. The read is 3 residues too short to cover the CDR3 end, so that end is filled in from the germline J gene. V gave up 8 bases and J gave up 2 bases, with 22 bases separating them. The CDR3 loop spans 16 amino acids. Germline V gene sequence: CDR1 LNHDA, CDR2 SQIVND (reference sequence).

As concerns this clone: The read ends 3 residues early relative to the CDR3; the germline J gene fills the gap. The V call is TRBV19, the J call TRBJ2-7; TRBD1 aligns across 8 bases. Trimming removed 2 bases from V and 5 bases from J; junction bases left unmatched: 5. Germline assignment: CDR1 LNHDA and CDR2 SQIVND (reference sequence). The CDR3 length is 14 residues. The CDR3 spells CASSIRTGMNEQYF. CDR3 DNA (partial): TGTGCCAGTAGTATACGGACAGGGATGAACGAG.

About this clone itself: Coverage ceases 3 residues before the CDR3 finishes, and the germline J gene fills in the end. The chain employs TRBV5-6 and TRBJ2-4, with D unclear. This CDR3 is 11 amino acids long. Germline CDR1 SGHDT, CDR2 YYEEEE. The CDR3 bases that were read are TGTGCCAGCAGCTTATACTATGGT. Translation: CASSLYYG. The whole CDR3 sequence is CASSLYYGQYF. Variable domain in full (rest from reference TRBV5-6 and TRBJ2-4): DAGVTQSPTHLIKTRGQQVTLRCSPKSGHDTVSWYQQALGQGPQFIFQYYEEEERQRGNFPDRFSGHQFPNYSSELNVNALLLGDSALYLCASSLYYGQYFGAGTRLSVL.

About this clone itself: The DNA ends 3 residues before the CDR3 does, and the rest of the CDR3 is filled in from the germline J gene. This chain connects TRBV7-9 to TRBJ2-2; D ambiguous. CDR1 SEHNR and CDR2 FQNEAQ come from the germline V gene (reference sequence). This CDR3 is 15 amino acids long. CDR3: CASSSDGTTNEKLFF. The sequenced CDR3 bases are TGTGCCAGCAGCTCAGACGGCACAACTAATGAAAAG.

The DNA read from the CDR3 is TGTGCCAGCAGGACAGGGAGCGGGACG. The encoded protein is CASRTGSGT. The CDR3 in its entirety is CASRTGSGTQYF. The rearrangement links TRBV6-2 or TRBV6-3 to TRBJ2-3; a possible D gene is TRBD1 (7 bases). Coverage ceases 3 residues before the CDR3 finishes, and the germline J gene fills in the end. Germline-derived CDR1 and CDR2 are MNHEY and SVGEGT. This CDR3 is 12 amino acids long.

As concerns this clone: The read ends 3 residues early relative to the CDR3; the germline J gene fills the gap. The genes are TRBV30 and TRBJ1-2; 8 bases are a match to TRBD1. The germline V gene encodes CDR1 GTSNPN and CDR2 SVGIG (reference sequence). V lost 2 bases to trimming and J lost 4 bases; unmatched junction nucleotides: 0. The CDR3 consists of 12 residues. CDR3 DNA (partial): TGTGCCTGGAGTCAGGGGGCCTATGGC. It specifies CAWSQGAYG. In full, the CDR3 is CAWSQGAYGYTF. Full variable domain (outside the CDR3, taken from reference TRBV30 and TRBJ1-2): SQTIHQWPATLVQPVGSPLSLECTVEGTSNPNLYWYRQAAGRGLQLLFYSVGIGQISSEVPQNLSASRPQDRQFILSSKKLLLSDSGFYLCAWSQGAYGYTFGSGTRLTVV.

As concerns this clone: The read ends 3 residues early relative to the CDR3; the germline J gene fills the gap. The V gene is TRBV30, the J gene TRBJ1-2; unclear D gene. CDR1 and CDR2 from the germline V gene are GTSNPN and SVGIG (reference sequence). The ends were cut back, 0 bases at V and 6 bases at J, with 14 bases in the middle. CDR3 length: 14 amino acids. CDR3 amino acids: CAWSVRVDLNGYTF. CDR3 DNA (partial): TGTGCCTGGAGTGTAAGGGTCGATTTGAATGGC.

Notes on this clone: The read halts 3 residues ahead of the CDR3 end, with the missing end drawn from the germline J gene. V is TRBV6-1 and J is TRBJ2-7; D remains ambiguous. The CDR3 is made up of 12 amino acids. The V gene lost 4 bases and the J gene lost 4 bases, with 8 bases spanning the gap. Germline V gives CDR1 MNHNS, CDR2 SASEGT. The sequenced part of the CDR3 DNA is TGTGCCAGCAGTGTACAGATATACGAG. Protein: CASSVQIYE. The whole CDR3 is CASSVQIYEQYF.